Below are 22 T cell receptor beta chains sequenced from a single sample in a study of blood T cell repertoires in COVID-19. Method: immunoSEQ multiplex PCR; TCRdb's copy keeps in-frame clones and lacks some. The table includes some 62,000 clones, 75% to 90% detected once. The material sequenced was peripheral blood. Receptors originate from a woman in her fifties or sixties with COVID-19, enrolled during active disease.

The rearrangement joins TRBV12-5 to TRBJ2-1; 8 nucleotides align to TRBD2. V lost 1 base and J lost 2; bases outside the gene matches: 1. This CDR3 comprises 15 residues. Germline V gene lookup returns CDR1 LGHNT and CDR2 FRNRAP. In DNA, the CDR3 is TGTGCTAGTGGTTTGGCGGGAGGGACCTACAATGAGCAGTTCTTC. As protein: CASGLAGGTYNEQFF.

The V call is TRBV25-1, the J call TRBJ2-2, with 7 bases matching TRBD1. V was clipped by 10 bases and J by 0 bases; unmatched bases: 14. The CDR3 extends over 17 amino acids. Germline V gene lookup returns CDR1 MGHDK and CDR2 SYGVNS. Here the CDR3 DNA reads TGTGCCACCCAGAAGGGGCAGGGGGACCCGAACACCGGGGAGCTGTTTTTT. The encoded protein is CATQKGQGDPNTGELFF.

This sequence joins TRBV10-2 and TRBJ2-1, with 8 bases aligning to TRBD2. Germline V gene data show CDR1 as WSHSY and CDR2 as SAAADI. Trimming at V came to 7 bases and at J to 7 bases, leaving 12 bases not matched to a gene. This CDR3 is built from 15 residues. CDR3 in amino acids: CASNRPGGPVNEQFF. CDR3 DNA sequence: TGCGCCAGCAATCGTCCGGGAGGGCCAGTGAATGAGCAGTTCTTC.

The chain recombines TRBV21-1 with TRBJ1-4. TRBV21-1 is a pseudogene segment. This CDR3 comprises 15 residues. The chain's CDR3 is CASRSKLATNEKLFF. The CDR3 coding sequence is TGTGCCAGCAGGTCGAAACTGGCAACTAATGAAAAACTGTTTTTT.

The rearrangement uses TRBV9 and TRBJ2-1; 8 nucleotides line up with TRBD2. Per germline, CDR1 SGDLS and CDR2 YYNGEE. CDR3 length equals 16 residues. V was clipped by 4 bases and J by 0 bases; unmatched bases: 6. Here the CDR3 reads CASSPPSGSSYNEQFF. DNA for the CDR3: TGTGCCAGCAGCCCCCCCAGCGGGAGCTCCTACAATGAGCAGTTCTTC.

V and J are TRBV7-3 and TRBJ2-7; unclear D gene. This CDR3 has 15 residues. The V end lost 5 bases, the J end lost 3 bases, and 17 bases lay between the germline ends. Germline CDR1 SGHTA, CDR2 FQGTGA. The CDR3 sequence: CASSLSAAVYYEQYF. CDR3 DNA sequence: TGTGCCAGCAGCCTCTCCGCGGCGGTGTACTACGAGCAGTACTTC.

The chain links TRBV9 to TRBJ1-4; perhaps TRBD1 as D (5 bases). Germline-derived CDR1 and CDR2 are SGDLS and YYNGEE. CDR3 length equals 14 residues. The V end was cut by 0 bases, the J end by 3 bases, with 6 bases between. The CDR3, as DNA: TGTGCCAGCAGCGTAGGGGGCCCTAATGAAAAACTGTTTTTT. Protein product: CASSVGGPNEKLFF.

Notes on this clone: The junction departs from the called germline gene at one end, perhaps through a read error. This chain uses TRBV6-5 with TRBJ2-7; 14 bases are a match to TRBD2. CDR3 length equals 14 residues. CDR1 and CDR2 (germline): MNHEY, SVGAGI. The CDR3 nucleotides read TGTGCCAGCAGTTACTCCCGGACTAGCGGGAGGCCCCTCTTC. As protein: CASSYSRTSGRPLF.

The chain recombines TRBV5-6 with TRBJ1-3, with TRBD1 matching 7 bases. There are 14 residues in the CDR3. The germline V gene encodes CDR1 SGHDT and CDR2 YYEEEE. V lost 4 bases to trimming and J lost 6 bases; unmatched junction nucleotides: 7. CDR3 sequence reads: CASSPSTGLNTIYF. CDR3 nucleotide sequence: TGTGCCAGCAGCCCTTCGACAGGGTTAAACACCATATATTTT.

This chain links TRBV6-5 with TRBJ1-1; D unclear. The CDR3 runs to 12 residues. Germline V gene lookup returns CDR1 MNHEY and CDR2 SVGAGI. Trimming stripped 8 bases from V and 1 base from J, with 8 bases between. CDR3 DNA sequence: TGTGCCAGCCACAGAGCGAACACTGAAGCTTTCTTT. Protein: CASHRANTEAFF.

The V and J genes are TRBV6-1 and TRBJ1-5; the match to TRBD1 covers 7 bases. The CDR3 totals 15 residues. The ends lost 5 bases at V and 3 bases at J; junction bases unmatched: 7. Per germline, CDR1 MNHNS and CDR2 SASEGT. CDR3 protein: CASSFDREPNQPQHF. The CDR3 DNA reads TGTGCCAGCAGTTTTGACAGGGAACCCAATCAGCCCCAGCATTTT.

V usage is TRBV19 and J usage is TRBJ2-5, with a tentative D call TRBD2 (5 bases). The germline V gene encodes CDR1 LNHDA and CDR2 SQIVND (reference sequence). Trimming left V 1 base short and J 7 bases short, with 13 bases between. This CDR3 has 14 amino acids. The CDR3 region has the DNA TGTGCCAGTAGTATAGGGGCCTTCGGAGGGACCCAGTACTTC. Its protein is CASSIGAFGGTQYF. Variable domain in full (rest from reference TRBV19 and TRBJ2-5): DGGITQSPKYLFRKEGQNVTLSCEQNLNHDAMYWYRQDPGQGLRLIYYSQIVNDFQKGDIAEGYSVSREKKESFPLTVTSAQKNPTAFYLCASSIGAFGGTQYFGPGTRLLVL.

This chain connects TRBV30 to TRBJ2-7; 7 positions match TRBD2. V shed 1 base and J 3 bases; nucleotides not matched to a gene: 6. The CDR3 consists of 14 residues. CDR1 is GTSNPN, CDR2 SVGIG, per germline (reference sequence). CDR3 loop: CAWSGLADYYEQYF. For the CDR3, the DNA is TGTGCCTGGAGTGGACTAGCAGACTACTACGAGCAGTACTTC.

J is TRBJ2-7 and V is TRBV7-9; D remains unclear. The CDR3 runs 13 residues. Trimming stripped 4 bases from V and 4 bases from J, with 11 bases between. CDR1 is SEHNR, CDR2 FQNEAQ, per germline (reference sequence). CDR3 sequence: CASSSIRLYEQYF. As DNA, the CDR3 is TGTGCCAGCAGCTCCATCCGACTTTACGAGCAGTACTTC.

The chain uses TRBV3-1 (or the pseudogene TRBV3-2) and TRBJ2-7; D perhaps matches TRBD2 (5 bases). Per germline, CDR1 LGHDT and CDR2 YNNKEL (reference sequence). This CDR3 region has 12 residues. The V end was cut by 3 bases, the J end by 4 bases, with 7 bases between. The CDR3 DNA reads as TGTGCCAGCAGCCAGACTACATACGAGCAGTACTTC. Its translation is CASSQTTYEQYF.

The chain recombines TRBV2 with TRBJ1-1, with unresolved D. This CDR3 has 12 residues. Trimming pared 9 bases from V and 5 bases from J, leaving 13 bases between. The germline V gene has CDR1 SNHLY and CDR2 FYNNEI. The CDR3: CARTNGRTEAFF. The CDR3 coding sequence is TGTGCCAGGACCAACGGGAGGACTGAAGCTTTCTTT.

The chain is built from TRBV24-1 and TRBJ2-7; a possible D gene is TRBD1 (6 bases). This CDR3 is built from 15 residues. Germline CDR1 and CDR2: KGHDR and SFDVKD. V shed 3 bases and J shed 3 bases, with 14 bases lying between them. Written as DNA, the CDR3 is TGTGCCACCAGTGATCGGGGCAGGGGCCGCTACGAGCAGTACTTC. Translated: CATSDRGRGRYEQYF.

The chain recombines TRBV4-2 with TRBJ1-4; TRBD1 might be the D (6 bases). Trimming removed 2 bases from V and 4 bases from J, with 11 bases in between. In germline, CDR1 is LGHNA, CDR2 YNFKEQ. This CDR3 is 15 amino acids long. Here the CDR3 DNA reads TGTGCCAGCAGCCAACCCGGACAGAATAATGAAAAACTGTTTTTT. Translation gives CASSQPGQNNEKLFF.

This clone has only a few counts. The chain employs TRBV19 and TRBJ1-2; D may be TRBD1 (6 bases). Germline-derived CDR1 and CDR2 are LNHDA and SQIVND (reference sequence). V lost 7 bases and J lost 1, with 13 bases in between. The CDR3 contains 14 residues. The CDR3, as DNA: TGTGCCAGTACCCTGACAGGCTTTAACTATGGCTACACCTTC. It specifies CASTLTGFNYGYTF. Filled out from reference TRBV19 and TRBJ1-2, the complete variable domain reads DGGITQSPKYLFRKEGQNVTLSCEQNLNHDAMYWYRQDPGQGLRLIYYSQIVNDFQKGDIAEGYSVSREKKESFPLTVTSAQKNPTAFYLCASTLTGFNYGYTFGSGTRLTVV.

The chain recombines TRBV5-8 with TRBJ1-2; D unclear. Trimming shortened V by 0 bases and J by 2 bases, and 8 bases separated the two germline ends. Germline assignment: CDR1 SGHTS and CDR2 YDEGEE. The CDR3 runs 14 residues. CDR3 protein: CASSLADGNYGYTF. CDR3 coding DNA: TGTGCCAGCAGCTTGGCCGACGGGAACTATGGCTACACCTTC.

The rearrangement joins TRBV7-6 to TRBJ2-1; 12 bases are a match to TRBD1. The CDR3 covers 19 residues. Germline CDR1 SGHVS, CDR2 FNYEAQ. V lost 4 bases and J lost 3; bases outside the gene matches: 13. In nucleotides, the CDR3 is TGTGCCAGCAGCTCCCGACCGGGACAGGGGGCTACTCGCTACAATGAGCAGTTCTTC. Protein product: CASSSRPGQGATRYNEQFF.

This clone showed up just once. V is TRBV15 and J is TRBJ1-1, with D possibly matching TRBD1 (6 bases). V dropped 1 base and J dropped 11 bases, with 17 bases sitting between them. From germline, CDR1 is LNHNV and CDR2 YYDKDF (reference sequence). The CDR3 runs to 14 residues. CDR3 DNA sequence: TGTGCCACCAGCAGAGTCAGACAGGTCCCCTTGGCTTTCTTT. Its protein is CATSRVRQVPLAFF.